This T cell receptor (beta chain) is from a study of blood T cells in healthy people across ages. Study-wide results and limits: With donor CMV status unknown, expanded clonotype changes were possibly confounded. When set beside aged donors, long-lived donors presented more naive CD4+ cells and higher diversity.

Looked up from germline, CDR1 is DFQATT and CDR2 is SNEGSKA (reference sequence). This CDR3 is built from 13 residues. V was shortened by 3 bases and J by 8 bases, with 14 bases between the two germline ends. In the case of this clonotype: Its antigen is currently unknown.

Peripheral blood samples of 7.5 to 10 milliliters were drawn from each donor. Primed by a sample-barcoded 5' primer and a J-beta primer mix, a second PCR proceeded for 7 to 11 cycles. Through a template-switch adaptor with 12 random nucleotides, each cDNA molecule received a tag. TCRdb reanalysed the 5' RACE reads using MiXCR and keeps one entry per CDR3 protein. The data hold approximately 1,700,000 distinct CDR3 sequences, with 30% to 40% observed a single time. The sample was blood. This chain connects TRBV20-1 to TRBJ2-4; tentative D call: TRBD2 (5 bases). The clonotype was recovered from a human donor in good health. The CDR3 reads CSASIGSRDIQYF. In DNA form, the CDR3 reads TGCAGTGCTAGCATCGGCTCGAGGGACATTCAGTACTTC.